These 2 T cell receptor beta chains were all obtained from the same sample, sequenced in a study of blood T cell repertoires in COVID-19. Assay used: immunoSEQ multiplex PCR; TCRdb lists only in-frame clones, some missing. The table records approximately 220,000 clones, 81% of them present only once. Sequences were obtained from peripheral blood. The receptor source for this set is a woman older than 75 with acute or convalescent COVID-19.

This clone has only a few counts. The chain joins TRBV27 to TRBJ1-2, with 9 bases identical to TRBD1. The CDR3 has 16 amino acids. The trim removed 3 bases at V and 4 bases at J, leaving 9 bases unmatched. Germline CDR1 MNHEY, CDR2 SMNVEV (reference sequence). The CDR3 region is CASSFGPGQGSYGYTF. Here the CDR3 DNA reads TGTGCCAGCAGTTTCGGGCCGGGACAGGGTTCCTATGGCTACACCTTC.

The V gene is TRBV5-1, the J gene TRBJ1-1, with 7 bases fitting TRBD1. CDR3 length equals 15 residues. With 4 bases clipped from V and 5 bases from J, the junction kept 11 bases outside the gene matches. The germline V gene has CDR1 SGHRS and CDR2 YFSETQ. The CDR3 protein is CASSPTLAGGTEAFF. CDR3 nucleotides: TGCGCCAGCAGCCCCACCCTCGCAGGGGGGACTGAAGCTTTCTTT. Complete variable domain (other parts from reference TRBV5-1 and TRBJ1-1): KAGVTQTPRYLIKTRGQQVTLSCSPISGHRSVSWYQQTPGQGLQFLFEYFSETQRNKGNFPGRFSGRQFSNSRSEMNVSTLELGDSALYLCASSPTLAGGTEAFFGQGTRLTVV.